The sequence of this T cell receptor beta chain was determined in a study of early T cells in non-severe SARS-CoV-2 infection. Whole-study findings and limits: The matching step, a VDJdb search, favored anti-spike CD8 responses and missed private and CD4 specificities.

The sample holds many counts of this clonotype. Its matching antigen is unknown. After removal of 3 bases from V and 10 bases from J, the junction contained 4 bases not matched to a gene. The CDR3 is 14 residues long. Each single cDNA molecule received a unique molecular identifier. From the 5' RACE reads, TCRdb called clonotypes with MiXCR, one entry per CDR3 protein. The data show more than 55,000 distinct CDR3 sequences, around 12% seen once. The sequence came from an adult who was a healthcare worker with PCR-confirmed SARS-CoV-2 infection or an uninfected control (not recorded which). Sequenced sample: whole blood. The chain has TRBV12-3 or TRBV12-4 and TRBJ1-6; 9 bases are shared with TRBD1. CDR3 sequence (DNA): TGTGCCAGCAGTTTTAAGGACAGGGGATCACCCCTCCACTTT. Protein: CASSFKDRGSPLHF.